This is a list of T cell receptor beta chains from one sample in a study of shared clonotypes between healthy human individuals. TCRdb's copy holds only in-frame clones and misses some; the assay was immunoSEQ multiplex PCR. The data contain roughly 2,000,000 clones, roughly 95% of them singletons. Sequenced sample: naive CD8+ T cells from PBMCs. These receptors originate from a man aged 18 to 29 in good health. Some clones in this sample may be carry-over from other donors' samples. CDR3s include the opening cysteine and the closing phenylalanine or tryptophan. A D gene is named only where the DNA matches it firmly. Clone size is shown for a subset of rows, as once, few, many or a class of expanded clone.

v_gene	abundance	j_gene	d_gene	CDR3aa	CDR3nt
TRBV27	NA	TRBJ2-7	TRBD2	CASSLAGGPTYEQYF	TGTGCCAGCAGTTTAGCGGGAGGGCCAACCTACGAGCAGTACTTC
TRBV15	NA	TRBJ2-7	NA	CATRLGGFSYEQYF	TGTGCCACTAGATTGGGGGGTTTCTCCTACGAGCAGTACTTC
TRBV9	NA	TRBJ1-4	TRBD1	CASTQTQGAGEKLFF	TGTGCCAGCACCCAGACACAGGGGGCTGGTGAAAAACTGTTTTTT
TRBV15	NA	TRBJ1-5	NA	CATSRDSGVGGNHQPQHF	TGTGCCACCAGCAGAGATTCTGGGGTTGGGGGTAACCATCAGCCCCAGCATTTT
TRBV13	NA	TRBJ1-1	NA	CASSLVSTEAFF	TGTGCCAGCAGCTTAGTTTCGACTGAAGCTTTCTTT
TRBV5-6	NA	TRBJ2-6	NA	CASSPALAGANVLTF	TGTGCCAGCAGCCCCGCGCTGGCTGGGGCCAACGTCCTGACTTTC
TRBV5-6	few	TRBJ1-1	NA	CASSLQDSKAFF	TGTGCCAGCAGCTTACAAGACAGTAAAGCTTTCTTT
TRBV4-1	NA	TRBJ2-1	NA	CASSQVLGQGSYNEQFF	TGCGCCAGCAGCCAAGTTCTCGGGCAGGGCTCCTACAATGAGCAGTTCTTC
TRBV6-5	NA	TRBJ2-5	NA	CASSPGRGETQYF	TGTGCCAGCAGTCCCGGGAGAGGAGAGACCCAGTACTTC
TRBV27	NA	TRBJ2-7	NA	CASSSPRDGSYEQYF	TGTGCCAGCAGTTCCCCCCGGGACGGCTCCTACGAGCAGTACTTC
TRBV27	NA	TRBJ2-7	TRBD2	CATKTSDGGEVEQYF	TGTGCCACCAAGACCTCGGACGGGGGGGAGGTAGAGCAGTACTTC
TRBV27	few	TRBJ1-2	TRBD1	CASSFSGQGSYGYTF	TGTGCCAGCAGTTTCTCGGGACAGGGTAGCTATGGCTACACCTTC
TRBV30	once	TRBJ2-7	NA	CAWAQGPGVYEQYF	TGTGCCTGGGCCCAGGGGCCGGGGGTCTACGAGCAGTACTTC
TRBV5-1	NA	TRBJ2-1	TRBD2	CASSTGTSGRRYNEQFF	TGCGCCAGCAGCACCGGAACTAGCGGGAGGCGCTACAATGAGCAGTTCTTC
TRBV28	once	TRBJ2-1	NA	CASSLYRADNEQFF	TGTGCCAGCAGTTTATACCGGGCCGACAATGAGCAGTTCTTC
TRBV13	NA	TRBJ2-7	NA	CASKMTVVGTESSYEQYF	TGTGCCAGCAAAATGACGGTCGTGGGCACCGAATCCTCCTACGAGCAGTACTTC
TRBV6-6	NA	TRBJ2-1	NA	CASSPPSPAQGNEQFF	TGTGCCAGCAGCCCCCCGTCGCCAGCCCAAGGGAATGAGCAGTTCTTC
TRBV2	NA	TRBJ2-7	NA	CASSGGHLSYEQYF	TGTGCCAGCAGTGGGGGCCACCTATCCTACGAGCAGTACTTC
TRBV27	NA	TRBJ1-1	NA	CASYNLPRTNTEAFF	TGTGCCAGCTATAACCTCCCCCGGACGAACACTGAAGCTTTCTTT
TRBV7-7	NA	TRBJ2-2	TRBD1	CASSTRTGVTGELFF	TGTGCCAGCAGCACTCGGACAGGGGTGACCGGGGAGCTGTTTTTT
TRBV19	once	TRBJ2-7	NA	CASSISGRAYEQYF	TGTGCCAGTAGTATCTCCGGGAGAGCATACGAGCAGTACTTC